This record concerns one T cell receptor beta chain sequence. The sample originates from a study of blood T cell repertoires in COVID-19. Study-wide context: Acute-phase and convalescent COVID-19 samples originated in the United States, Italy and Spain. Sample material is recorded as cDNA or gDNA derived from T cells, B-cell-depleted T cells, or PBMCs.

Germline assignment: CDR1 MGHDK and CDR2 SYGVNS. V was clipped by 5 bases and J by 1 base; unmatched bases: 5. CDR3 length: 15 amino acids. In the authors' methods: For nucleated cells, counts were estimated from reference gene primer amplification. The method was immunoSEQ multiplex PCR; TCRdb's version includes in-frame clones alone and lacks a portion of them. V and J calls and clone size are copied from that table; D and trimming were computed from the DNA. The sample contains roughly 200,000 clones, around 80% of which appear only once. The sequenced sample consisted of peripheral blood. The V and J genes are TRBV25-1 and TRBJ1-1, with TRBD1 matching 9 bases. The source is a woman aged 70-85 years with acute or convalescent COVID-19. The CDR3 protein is CASSNRGQANTEAFF. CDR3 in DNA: TGTGCCAGCAGTAACAGGGGGCAGGCGAACACTGAAGCTTTCTTT.